The rows below give T cell receptor beta chains drawn from one sample of a study of shared clonotypes between healthy human individuals. Profiling relied on immunoSEQ multiplex PCR, and the TCRdb table lists in-frame clones only, not all of them. The sample lists roughly 300,000 clones, around 87% occurring once. The sample taken for sequencing was memory CD8+ T cells sorted from blood. The receptor source for this set is a man in his late teens or twenties in good health. The CDR3 runs from the conserved cysteine through the conserved F or W. Each record gives: CDR3 DNA, CDR3 protein, V gene, J gene, clone size, D gene. A D gene is named only where the DNA matches it firmly. Not every row has a clone size; where given, it reads once, few, many or a size class.

TGTGCCAGCAGTTTAGACCACTCCTACGAGCAGTACTTC	CASSLDHSYEQYF	TRBV27	TRBJ2-7	-	-
TGTGCCAGCACCTTATGGGGCTCCTACGAGCAGTACTTC	CASTLWGSYEQYF	TRBV28	TRBJ2-7	-	-
TGTGCCAGCAGTCCCCTCCGGACGGGGGTGGCCAAAAACATTCAGTACTTC	CASSPLRTGVAKNIQYF	TRBV7-9	TRBJ2-4	-	-
TGTGCCAGCAGCAACGCCTACGAGCAGTACTTC	CASSNAYEQYF	TRBV5-6	TRBJ2-7	-	-
TGTGCCAGCAAACCATTCTCTACCGGGACAAATGAAAAACTGTTTTTT	CASKPFSTGTNEKLFF	TRBV27	TRBJ1-4	-	-
TGTGCCAGCAGTTACCCGGACAGGGGGCAGCCCCAGCATTTT	CASSYPDRGQPQHF	TRBV6-6	TRBJ1-5	-	TRBD1
TGTGCCTGGAGCCCCTTCTACAGGGAGCGAGGCTACACCTTC	CAWSPFYRERGYTF	TRBV30	TRBJ1-2	-	-
TGTGCCAGCAGCACTCGGGGCGCCGACCCGACAGATACGCAGTATTTT	CASSTRGADPTDTQYF	TRBV9	TRBJ2-3	-	-
TGTGCCAGCAGCCCGGGACTTTCCACAGATACGCAGTATTTT	CASSPGLSTDTQYF	TRBV6-4	TRBJ2-3	many	-
TGTGCCAGCAGACCTACAGGGTGGCCTGAAGCTTTCTTT	CASRPTGWPEAFF	TRBV6-1	TRBJ1-1	few	-
TGTGCCAGCAGCCTTGGGCCGACGAGCTCCTACAATGAGCAGTTCTTC	CASSLGPTSSYNEQFF	TRBV5-6	TRBJ2-1	-	-
TGTGCTAGCGGTCTACTTGGACGAACCTACGAGCAGTACTTC	CASGLLGRTYEQYF	TRBV12-5	TRBJ2-7	-	-
TGTGCCTGGACCCTGGTCGGGATGGGCACAGATACGCAGTATTTT	CAWTLVGMGTDTQYF	TRBV30	TRBJ2-3	once	-
TGCGCCAGCAGCCAAGCCGGTGGGGTGGCTGGGGACTATGGCTACACCTTC	CASSQAGGVAGDYGYTF	TRBV4-1	TRBJ1-2	-	-
TGTGCCAGCAGCCCGAGCTCCTACGAGCAGTACTTC	CASSPSSYEQYF	TRBV14	TRBJ2-7	-	-
TGTGCCAGCAGTTCTCCTGAGACAGACAACACCGGGGAGCTGTTTTTT	CASSSPETDNTGELFF	TRBV6-6	TRBJ2-2	once	-
TGTGCCAGCAGTTTTTTGAACACTGAAGCTTTCTTT	CASSFLNTEAFF	TRBV2	TRBJ1-1	many	-
TGTGCCAGCAGTGAACTTAGAGGACTTGAAGCTTTCTTT	CASSELRGLEAFF	TRBV28	TRBJ1-1	few	-
TGCGCCAGCAGCTTGGGAGGCAATGAGCAGTTCTTC	CASSLGGNEQFF	TRBV5-1	TRBJ2-1	-	-
TGTGCCAGCAGCGTAGACGGATACCCTTACGAGCAGTACTTC	CASSVDGYPYEQYF	TRBV9	TRBJ2-7	-	-
TGTGCCAGCAGTTATGTGAGGGGCGCGGATACGCAGTATTTT	CASSYVRGADTQYF	TRBV6-5	TRBJ2-3	-	-
TGTGCCAGCAGCTTGAGGCCGATGAACACTGAAGCTTTCTTT	CASSLRPMNTEAFF	TRBV5-6	TRBJ1-1	-	-
TGTGCCAGCAGCTTAGGAGCGGGAGGGCCACACGAGCAGTACTTC	CASSLGAGGPHEQYF	TRBV11-2	TRBJ2-7	-	TRBD2
TGTGCCAGCAGCCCCGAGACAGGGCTAAATTCACCCCTCCACTTT	CASSPETGLNSPLHF	TRBV7-6	TRBJ1-6	-	TRBD1
TGTGCCAGCAGTTTTGGCAGGCCCCCACCAGGCGAGCAGTACTTC	CASSFGRPPPGEQYF	TRBV28	TRBJ2-7	few	-
TGTGCCTGGAGCACGACAGGGGGCCACGAGCAGTACTTC	CAWSTTGGHEQYF	TRBV30	TRBJ2-7	-	TRBD1
TGCGCCAGCGCCCTAGCGGGATATAGCACAGATACGCAGTATTTT	CASALAGYSTDTQYF	TRBV5-1	TRBJ2-3	-	TRBD2
TGTGCCAGCAGCTTAGGAATCCTGGGATTGAACACTGAAGCTTTCTTT	CASSLGILGLNTEAFF	TRBV11-2	TRBJ1-1	-	-
TGTGCCAGCAGCTTAGAGGGCGAGGGACAGGGAGTCCAGTACTTC	CASSLEGEGQGVQYF	TRBV7-9	TRBJ2-5	-	TRBD1